This record looks at one T cell receptor (beta chain) sequence and its context. Its antigen is undetermined. The sample is drawn from a study of response to subunit inactivated influenza vaccine. Study outcomes and limitations: It was the authors' suggestion that each seasonal influenza vaccination recruits few new T cells.

V dropped 6 bases and J dropped 2 bases, with 14 bases sitting between them. The CDR3 spans 14 residues. Germline V gene data show CDR1 as MNHNS and CDR2 as SASEGT. From the RT-PCR reads, TCRdb called clonotypes with MiXCR, one entry per CDR3 protein. This sample has about 700,000 distinct CDR3 sequences, with 15% to 19% found just once. This receptor was taken from a man aged 45-65 years who received an inactivated influenza vaccine. This specimen consisted of PBMCs from blood, obtained 12 days after vaccination. The V and J genes are TRBV6-1 and TRBJ2-7, with D possibly being TRBD1 (6 bases). Here the CDR3 reads CASRPRTAPYEQYF. The CDR3 nucleotides read TGTGCCAGCAGACCCCGGACAGCCCCCTACGAGCAGTACTTC.